The 11 T cell receptor beta chains in this list originate from one sample, sequenced in a study of cytomegalovirus exposure and HLA in healthy donors. PCR used 60 Vbeta primers and 13 Jbeta primers. Sequencing was performed with immunoSEQ multiplex PCR; in TCRdb, only in-frame clones are kept and a portion is missing. Of 140,000 or so clones listed, about 84% are singletons. The sample was PBMCs. The receptors stem from a woman between 18 and 30 years old in good health and CMV-seropositive.

The rearrangement joins TRBV5-1 to TRBJ1-2, with a tentative D call TRBD1 (5 bases). V was pared by 0 bases and J by 3 bases, with 12 bases between. This CDR3 has 15 amino acids. From germline, CDR1 is SGHRS and CDR2 YFSETQ. The CDR3 sequence: CASSLEHGGHYGYTF. The CDR3 coding sequence is TGCGCCAGCAGCTTGGAGCACGGGGGACACTATGGCTACACCTTC. The full variable domain, completed using reference TRBV5-1 and TRBJ1-2, is KAGVTQTPRYLIKTRGQQVTLSCSPISGHRSVSWYQQTPGQGLQFLFEYFSETQRNKGNFPGRFSGRQFSNSRSEMNVSTLELGDSALYLCASSLEHGGHYGYTFGSGTRLTVV.

This chain links TRBV28 with TRBJ1-1; TRBD1 agrees at 9 bases. CDR1 is MDHEN, CDR2 SYDVKM, per germline. J was trimmed by 5 bases and V by 2 bases; bases with no gene match: 9. The CDR3 covers 16 residues. The CDR3 sequence is CASSLRRWTGVTEAFF. The DNA of the CDR3 is TGTGCCAGCAGTTTAAGGAGGTGGACAGGGGTAACTGAAGCTTTCTTT.

The V and J genes are TRBV6-1 and TRBJ2-2; TRBD1 might be the D (6 bases). CDR3 length equals 16 residues. V was pared by 0 bases and J by 4 bases, with 12 bases between. Germline V lookup: CDR1 MNHNS, CDR2 SASEGT. The CDR3 loop reads CASSEASTGTTGELFF. The CDR3 bases are TGTGCCAGCAGTGAAGCATCGACAGGAACCACCGGGGAGCTGTTTTTT.

The chain is built from TRBV6-1 and TRBJ1-1; maybe TRBD1 (6 bases). V lost 5 bases to trimming and J lost 4 bases, with 11 bases between them. The CDR3 length is 13 residues. In germline, CDR1 is MNHNS, CDR2 SASEGT. CDR3 nucleotide sequence: TGTGCCAGCAGTACAGGGCGGAGCACTGAAGCTTTCTTT. This sequence encodes CASSTGRSTEAFF.

V gene TRBV25-1 combines with J gene TRBJ2-5; D is uncertain. The V and J ends lost 6 bases and 4 bases respectively, with 6 bases between them. This CDR3 is built from 11 residues. The V gene's germline CDR1 is MGHDK and CDR2 SYGVNS. In nucleotides, the CDR3 is TGTGCCAGCAGGCTCGGAGAGACCCAGTACTTC. Translating it yields CASRLGETQYF. Drawing the rest from reference TRBV25-1 and TRBJ2-5, the complete variable domain is EADIYQTPRYLVIGTGKKITLECSQTMGHDKMYWYQQDPGMELHLIHYSYGVNSTEKGDLSSESTVSRIRTEHFPLTLESARPSHTSQYLCASRLGETQYFGPGTRLLVL.

V gene TRBV15 combines with J gene TRBJ1-1; D not resolved. CDR3 length: 18 residues. V was shortened by 0 bases and J by 0 bases, with 17 bases between the two germline ends. Germline loops: CDR1 LNHNV, CDR2 YYDKDF (reference sequence). CDR3 sequence reads: CATSRDLRQVFMNTEAFF. The CDR3 nucleotides are TGTGCCACCAGCAGAGATTTACGGCAGGTTTTTATGAACACTGAAGCTTTCTTT.

The rearrangement uses TRBV7-9 and TRBJ2-7; 9 bases agree with TRBD1. The CDR3 spans 16 residues. Germline V gene sequence: CDR1 SEHNR, CDR2 FQNEAQ (reference sequence). Trimming cost V 7 bases and J 5 bases; bases outside gene matches: 15. Written as DNA, the CDR3 is TGTGCCAGCAAGTCGAGTCGGGGACAGGGTGAAAACGAGCAGTACTTC. Translated, it gives CASKSSRGQGENEQYF.

The V call is TRBV7-2, the J call TRBJ1-1; 11 nucleotides line up with TRBD1. Unmatched junction bases numbered 14, after V lost 5 bases and J lost 6 bases. In germline, CDR1 is SGHTA, CDR2 FQGNSA. The CDR3 loop spans 17 amino acids. The CDR3 sequence: CASSRRTGGLQGAEAFF. DNA of the CDR3: TGTGCCAGCAGCAGGCGGACAGGGGGCTTACAGGGCGCTGAAGCTTTCTTT.

This chain joins TRBV19 and TRBJ1-2; D possibly corresponds to TRBD1 (6 bases). This CDR3 is built from 15 residues. Trimming stripped 3 bases from V and 6 bases from J, with 17 bases between. Germline CDR1 and CDR2: LNHDA and SQIVND (reference sequence). The CDR3 spells CASSMGQGGFDGYTF. The CDR3 DNA reads TGTGCCAGTAGTATGGGTCAAGGGGGATTCGATGGCTACACCTTC. Filled out from reference TRBV19 and TRBJ1-2, the complete variable domain reads DGGITQSPKYLFRKEGQNVTLSCEQNLNHDAMYWYRQDPGQGLRLIYYSQIVNDFQKGDIAEGYSVSREKKESFPLTVTSAQKNPTAFYLCASSMGQGGFDGYTFGSGTRLTVV.

This chain links TRBV19 with TRBJ2-7; D call uncertain. The CDR3 loop spans 13 amino acids. The germline V and J ends were trimmed by 4 bases and 3 bases, with 10 bases remaining between them. Germline assignment: CDR1 LNHDA and CDR2 SQIVND (reference sequence). CDR3 DNA: TGTGCCAGTAGTAAGACATTCTACTACGAGCAGTACTTC. It codes for CASSKTFYYEQYF.

The rearrangement uses TRBV5-4 and TRBJ2-3; TRBD1 agrees at 9 bases. This CDR3 is built from 14 residues. V lost 4 bases, J lost 5 bases, and 5 bases stayed unmatched. CDR1 and CDR2 (germline): SGHNT, YYREEE (reference sequence). The CDR3 bases are TGTGCCAGCAGCCCAGGACAGGGGCGAGATACGCAGTATTTT. It translates to CASSPGQGRDTQYF.